This passage covers 2 T cell receptor beta chains from one sample sequenced in a study of cytomegalovirus exposure and HLA in healthy donors. PCR employed 60 Vbeta and 13 Jbeta primers. Profiled with immunoSEQ multiplex PCR; TCRdb holds only in-frame clones, not every one. The data contain some 150,000 clones, more than 80% of them singletons. The sequencing input was PBMCs. The receptors were gathered from a woman aged 45-59 years in good health and CMV-seronegative.

This clone occurred a few times. This sequence joins TRBV6-6 and TRBJ1-6; 9 bases are a match to TRBD1. The germline V gene has CDR1 MNHNY and CDR2 SVGAGI (reference sequence). Trimming took 11 bases from V and 7 from J; bases not matched to a gene: 6. The CDR3 has 13 residues. CDR3 coding DNA: TGTGCCGTTAGGACAGGGGACAATTCACCCCTCCACTTT. This encodes CAVRTGDNSPLHF.

This clone was recorded a few times. V gene TRBV6-5 combines with J gene TRBJ2-7; D is possibly TRBD2 (5 bases). The CDR3 extends over 13 amino acids. Germline V gives CDR1 MNHEY, CDR2 SVGAGI. The V gene lost 8 bases and the J gene lost 3 bases, with 14 bases spanning the gap. The CDR3 loop is CASPLVSVYEQYF. In nucleotides, the CDR3 is TGTGCCAGCCCTTTAGTTAGCGTCTACGAGCAGTACTTC.